This TCR beta chain appears in the sequencing data of a study of molecular identifiers for immune sequencing clone quantification. Sorted naive CD8 T cells were those defined as CD8+CD4-CCR7+CD45RA+. The CDR3 has 16 amino acids. CDR1 is MGHRA and CDR2 is YSYEKL in the germline V gene. The ends lost 3 bases at V and 1 base at J; junction bases unmatched: 9. TCRdb called the PCR reads again in MiXCR, with one record for every CDR3 protein. Among about 510,000 distinct CDR3 sequences listed, roughly 25% were seen once. V usage is TRBV4-1 and J usage is TRBJ2-7; 7 nucleotides agree with TRBD1. This receptor was identified in a human donor in good health. Some libraries in this study had Jurkat cell RNA spiked in. Material for sequencing was naive CD8+ T cells from blood, with Jurkat cell RNA spiked in. Stated subset: FACS-sorted CD8+CD4-CCR7+CD45RA+ naive T cells. CDR3 nucleotides: TGCGCCAGCAGCCATGGTACGTTGGACAGGTCCTACGAGCAGTACTTC. It encodes CASSHGTLDRSYEQYF.